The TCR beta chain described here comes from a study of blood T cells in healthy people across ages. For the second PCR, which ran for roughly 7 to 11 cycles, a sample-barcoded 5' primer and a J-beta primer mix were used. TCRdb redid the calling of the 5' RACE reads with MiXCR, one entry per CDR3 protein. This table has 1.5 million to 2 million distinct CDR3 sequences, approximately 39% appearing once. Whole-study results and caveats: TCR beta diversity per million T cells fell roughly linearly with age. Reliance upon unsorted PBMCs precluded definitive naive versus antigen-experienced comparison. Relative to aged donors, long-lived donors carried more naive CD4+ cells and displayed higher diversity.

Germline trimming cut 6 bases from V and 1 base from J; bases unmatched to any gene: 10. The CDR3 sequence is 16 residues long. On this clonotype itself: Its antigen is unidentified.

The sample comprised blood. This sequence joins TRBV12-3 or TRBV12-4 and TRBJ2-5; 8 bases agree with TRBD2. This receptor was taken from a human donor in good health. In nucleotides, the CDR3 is TGTGCCAGCAGCCGACCGGGACTAGGAAGCCAAGAGACCCAGTACTTC. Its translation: CASSRPGLGSQETQYF.